The next 29 T cell receptor beta chains were all read from a single sample in a study of blood T cell repertoires in COVID-19. This table comes from immunoSEQ multiplex PCR, and its TCRdb copy is limited to in-frame clones, with some not included. The table has tens of thousands of clones, 85% seen once; the top ten hold 38%. The sample comprised peripheral blood. Receptors originate from a man at least 80 years old with acute or convalescent COVID-19.

CDR3 coding DNA: TGTGCCAGCAGCCCCCTCGGGCGCGGGAGGCCCCGACGATACGAGCAGTACTTC. This encodes CASSPLGRGRPRRYEQYF. This sequence joins TRBV21-1 and TRBJ2-7; the D call TRBD2 from the table was never checked on the DNA. TRBV21-1 is listed as a pseudogene. CDR3 length equals 18 residues.

The chain recombines TRBV19 with TRBJ1-4; tentatively, D is TRBD1 (6 bases). Trimming shortened V by 6 bases and J by 2 bases, and 10 bases separated the two germline ends. Germline CDR1 is LNHDA and CDR2 is SQIVND (reference sequence). The CDR3 is made up of 14 amino acids. In DNA form, the CDR3 reads TGTGCCAGTAGAGGGGGATCCACTAATGAAAAACTGTTTTTT. Translating it yields CASRGGSTNEKLFF.

The chain recombines TRBV6-2 or TRBV6-3 with TRBJ2-7; 13 bases agree with TRBD2. The V and J ends lost 3 bases and 3 bases, in that order; junction bases with no gene match: 5. Germline CDR1 and CDR2: MNHEY and SVGEGT. The CDR3 length is 16 residues. The CDR3 DNA is TGTGCCAGCAGTTATGCCGGGACTAGCGGGATCTACGAGCAGTACTTC. Protein product: CASSYAGTSGIYEQYF.

The chain couples TRBV9 to TRBJ1-1; D might be TRBD1 (6 bases). V was trimmed by 3 bases and J by 0 bases, leaving 18 bases between them. The CDR3 totals 17 residues. Germline V gene lookup returns CDR1 SGDLS and CDR2 YYNGEE. The CDR3 DNA is TGTGCCAGCAGCGCACCCACCGGGACACCCATGAACACTGAAGCTTTCTTT. It codes for CASSAPTGTPMNTEAFF.

This clone was picked up a small number of times. The chain carries TRBV29-1 and TRBJ1-2, with unresolved D. CDR1 and CDR2 (germline): SQVTM, ANQGSEA. V was clipped by 2 bases and J by 4 bases, with 11 bases between them. The CDR3 extends over 13 amino acids. CDR3 in amino acids: CSVETAGSYGYTF. The DNA of the CDR3 is TGCAGCGTTGAAACCGCGGGGTCCTATGGCTACACCTTC.

The rearrangement joins TRBV5-4 to TRBJ2-3; 14 positions agree with TRBD2. Germline assignment: CDR1 SGHNT and CDR2 YYREEE (reference sequence). The CDR3 loop spans 16 amino acids. With 4 bases clipped from V and 1 base from J, the junction kept 2 bases outside the gene matches. CDR3 residues: CASSVGLAGGTDTQYF. For the CDR3, the DNA is TGTGCCAGCAGCGTGGGACTAGCGGGAGGCACAGATACGCAGTATTTT.

CDR3 in amino acids: CASSPRLNGVYEQYF. The CDR3 nucleotides read TGTGCCAGCAGCCCCAGACTCAACGGCGTATACGAGCAGTACTTC. The chain combines TRBV11-2 with TRBJ2-7; D ambiguous. The CDR3 extends over 15 amino acids. Trimming took off 5 bases at V and 4 bases at J, with 18 bases between the two ends. The germline V gene encodes CDR1 SGHAT and CDR2 FQNNGV.

CDR3 loop: CASIGREQVGQPQHF. DNA of the CDR3: TGTGCCAGCATAGGAAGGGAGCAGGTCGGTCAGCCCCAGCATTTT. The V and J genes are TRBV28 and TRBJ1-5; D uncertain. V shed 7 bases and J shed 6 bases, with 19 bases lying between them. The V gene's germline CDR1 is MDHEN and CDR2 SYDVKM. This CDR3 has 15 residues.

The DNA for the CDR3 is TGCGCCAGCAGCCAACGACCCAGGACAGACCACACAGATACGCAGTATTTT. Translation: CASSQRPRTDHTDTQYF. The gene calls are TRBV4-3 and TRBJ2-3; a weak D match, TRBD1 (6 bases). In germline, CDR1 is LGHNA, CDR2 YSLEER. The V and J ends lost 2 bases and 2 bases respectively, with 17 bases between them. CDR3 length: 17 amino acids.

The J gene is TRBJ2-1, the V gene TRBV5-1; 9 bases line up with TRBD2. The CDR3 has 16 amino acids. Germline-derived CDR1 and CDR2 are SGHRS and YFSETQ. J lost 2 bases, V lost 0 bases, and 3 bases had no gene match. Here the CDR3 reads CASSLELAGAYNEQFF. CDR3 sequence (DNA): TGCGCCAGCAGCTTGGAACTAGCGGGTGCCTACAATGAGCAGTTCTTC.

The chain combines TRBV5-1 with TRBJ1-6; 8 nucleotides agree with TRBD1. Trimming removed 3 bases from V and 5 bases from J; junction bases left unmatched: 10. Germline V gene sequence: CDR1 SGHRS, CDR2 YFSETQ. This CDR3 region has 17 residues. CDR3 sequence: CASSSGSGQANNSPLHF. As DNA, the CDR3 is TGCGCCAGCAGCTCAGGATCGGGACAGGCGAATAATTCACCCCTCCACTTT.

Written as DNA, the CDR3 is TGTGCCAGCAGCTTGAATGGAAGGAGCCAAGAGACCCAGTACTTC. Residues: CASSLNGRSQETQYF. J is TRBJ2-5 and V is TRBV5-4; no clear D gene. This CDR3 is 15 amino acids long. Germline CDR1 SGHNT, CDR2 YYREEE (reference sequence). The V and J ends lost 1 base and 1 base respectively, with 11 bases between them. Full variable domain (outside the CDR3, taken from reference TRBV5-4 and TRBJ2-5): ETGVTQSPTHLIKTRGQQVTLRCSSQSGHNTVSWYQQALGQGPQFIFQYYREEENGRGNFPPRFSGLQFPNYSSELNVNALELDDSALYLCASSLNGRSQETQYFGPGTRLLVL.

This clone is categorized as medium-sized. The genes are TRBV4-2 and TRBJ2-3; 7 nucleotides line up with TRBD2. With 4 bases clipped from V and 11 bases from J, the junction kept 9 bases outside the gene matches. The CDR3 is 13 amino acids. From germline, CDR1 is LGHNA and CDR2 YNFKEQ. This CDR3 reads CASSLRTEREQYF. CDR3 sequence (DNA): TGTGCCAGCAGCCTGAGAACGGAGCGGGAGCAGTATTTT.

This chain connects TRBV6-5 to TRBJ2-2, with D possibly TRBD2 on 5 matching bases. The CDR3 spans 14 residues. Trimming took off 2 bases at V and 1 base at J, with 5 bases between the two ends. CDR1 is MNHEY and CDR2 is SVGAGI in the germline V gene. The CDR3 bases are TGTGCCAGCAGTTACCGGGGGAACACCGGGGAGCTGTTTTTT. Translated: CASSYRGNTGELFF.

This chain uses TRBV27 with TRBJ2-1, with TRBD2 matching over 9 bases. The V gene end was trimmed by 8 bases and the J gene end by 7 bases; junction bases not matched to a gene: 9. CDR3 length equals 14 residues. Germline V gene data show CDR1 as MNHEY and CDR2 as SMNVEV (reference sequence). The CDR3: CASQPGLARNEQFF. CDR3 nucleotide sequence: TGTGCCAGCCAACCGGGACTAGCACGTAATGAGCAGTTCTTC.

This rearrangement joins TRBV19 to TRBJ2-7, with D possibly being TRBD2 (5 bases). The germline CDR1 and CDR2 sequences are LNHDA and SQIVND (reference sequence). This CDR3 region has 12 residues. Trimming pared 10 bases from V and 1 base from J, leaving 11 bases between. In nucleotides, the CDR3 is TGTGCCACAAGTAGCGCGTCCTACGAGCAGTACTTC. Its protein product is CATSSASYEQYF.

V gene TRBV27 combines with J gene TRBJ2-7; maybe TRBD2 (6 bases). Trimming pared 7 bases from V and 6 bases from J, leaving 13 bases between. CDR1 and CDR2 from the germline V gene are MNHEY and SMNVEV (reference sequence). This CDR3 comprises 12 residues. CDR3 bases: TGTGCCAGCAAGGAGGGGCTGGGCGAGCAGTACTTC. Its translation: CASKEGLGEQYF.

The chain carries TRBV19 and TRBJ2-7; D is ambiguous. CDR1 and CDR2 from the germline V gene are LNHDA and SQIVND (reference sequence). The CDR3 spans 15 residues. Deletions cut 0 bases from V and 3 bases from J, with 12 bases between. This CDR3 reads CASSIDSSARYEQYF. In DNA, the CDR3 is TGTGCCAGTAGTATAGATTCCAGCGCGCGCTACGAGCAGTACTTC.

This chain links TRBV19 with TRBJ1-4; D gene unclear. The germline gives CDR1 LNHDA, CDR2 SQIVND (reference sequence). Trimming removed 3 bases at V and 4 bases at J, with 12 bases between. This CDR3 is 15 amino acids long. The CDR3 here is CASSITGSLNEKLFF. The CDR3, as DNA: TGTGCCAGTAGTATTACCGGGTCTCTTAATGAAAAACTGTTTTTT.

V usage is TRBV11-1 and J usage is TRBJ2-5; TRBD2 is a possible D gene (6 bases). V lost 6 bases to trimming and J lost 5 bases, with 22 bases between them. The CDR3 is made up of 16 amino acids. Germline assignment: CDR1 SGHAT and CDR2 FQDESV (reference sequence). The chain's CDR3 is CASRVGTGSLWETQYF. The CDR3 DNA sequence: TGTGCCAGCAGGGTGGGGACCGGGAGCCTCTGGGAGACCCAGTACTTC.

The V and J genes are TRBV7-3 and TRBJ2-3, with 7 positions matching TRBD2. CDR3 length equals 14 residues. Germline-derived CDR1 and CDR2 are SGHTA and FQGTGA. With 3 bases clipped from V and 5 bases from J, the junction kept 5 bases outside the gene matches. Here the CDR3 reads CASSLKRGGDTQYF. The DNA for the CDR3 is TGTGCCAGCAGCTTGAAGCGGGGTGGAGATACGCAGTATTTT.

The gene calls are TRBV27 and TRBJ2-7; 10 bases match TRBD2. The trim removed 4 bases at V and 5 bases at J, leaving 5 bases unmatched. Per the germline V gene, CDR1 is MNHEY and CDR2 is SMNVEV (reference sequence). The CDR3 is 14 amino acids. CDR3 sequence: CASSSSGRVHEQYF. The CDR3 region has the DNA TGTGCCAGCAGTTCTAGCGGGAGAGTCCACGAGCAGTACTTC.

The rearrangement uses TRBV11-2 and TRBJ2-3, with D possibly TRBD1 on 5 matching bases. The germline V gene has CDR1 SGHAT and CDR2 FQNNGV. The V end lost 1 base, the J end lost 2 bases, and 13 bases lay between the germline ends. CDR3 size: 16 residues. The CDR3 spells CASSLGGSRLTDTQYF. The CDR3 region has the DNA TGTGCCAGCAGCTTAGGGGGCAGTCGGCTCACAGATACGCAGTATTTT.

V gene TRBV19 combines with J gene TRBJ1-5; D possibly corresponds to TRBD1 (5 bases). V shed 6 bases and J shed 4 bases, with 10 bases lying between them. CDR1 is LNHDA, CDR2 SQIVND, per germline (reference sequence). This CDR3 comprises 13 residues. The CDR3 loop is CASRVQVNQPQHF. DNA for the CDR3: TGTGCCAGTAGGGTACAGGTAAATCAGCCCCAGCATTTT.

The rearrangement uses TRBV2 and TRBJ1-1; D is ambiguous. This CDR3 contains 13 residues. The V gene lost 4 bases and the J gene lost 0 bases, with 6 bases spanning the gap. Germline V gene lookup returns CDR1 SNHLY and CDR2 FYNNEI. This chain's CDR3 is CASSVALNTEAFF. The CDR3 DNA reads TGTGCCAGCAGTGTGGCCTTGAACACTGAAGCTTTCTTT.

This chain joins TRBV27 and TRBJ1-4; D is unresolved. Germline V lookup: CDR1 MNHEY, CDR2 SMNVEV (reference sequence). This CDR3 contains 12 residues. V was cut by 7 bases and J by 4 bases, with 7 bases left in between. This CDR3 is CASNRSNEKLFF. The DNA of the CDR3 is TGTGCCAGCAACCGGAGTAATGAAAAACTGTTTTTT. The variable domain in full, completed from reference TRBV27 and TRBJ1-4, reads EAQVTQNPRYLITVTGKKLTVTCSQNMNHEYMSWYRQDPGLGLRQIYYSMNVEVTDKGDVPEGYKVSRKEKRNFPLILESPSPNQTSLYFCASNRSNEKLFFGSGTQLSVL.

This rearrangement joins TRBV27 to TRBJ1-5, with 9 nucleotides matching TRBD1. Germline V gene data show CDR1 as MNHEY and CDR2 as SMNVEV (reference sequence). V was clipped by 1 base and J by 2 bases; unmatched bases: 15. CDR3 size: 20 residues. CDR3 sequence reads: CASSLYPRDRAQSRNQPQHF. CDR3 in DNA: TGTGCCAGCAGTTTATACCCCCGGGACAGGGCCCAGAGCCGCAATCAGCCCCAGCATTTT.

The V gene is TRBV27, the J gene TRBJ2-1; D is ambiguous. Trimming took 7 bases from V and 5 from J, leaving 15 bases between them. CDR3 length: 14 amino acids. Looked up from germline, CDR1 is MNHEY and CDR2 is SMNVEV (reference sequence). CDR3 in amino acids: CASKYRNINNEQFF. DNA of the CDR3: TGTGCCAGCAAGTATAGAAATATCAACAATGAGCAGTTCTTC.

V gene TRBV6-2 or TRBV6-3 combines with J gene TRBJ1-2; D is uncertain. The germline gives CDR1 MNHEY, CDR2 SVGEGT. V shed 6 bases and J shed 4 bases, with 18 bases lying between them. This CDR3 has 15 residues. CDR3: CASSRSETAVYGYTF. The CDR3, as DNA: TGTGCCAGCAGCCGCTCTGAGACTGCGGTCTATGGCTACACCTTC.